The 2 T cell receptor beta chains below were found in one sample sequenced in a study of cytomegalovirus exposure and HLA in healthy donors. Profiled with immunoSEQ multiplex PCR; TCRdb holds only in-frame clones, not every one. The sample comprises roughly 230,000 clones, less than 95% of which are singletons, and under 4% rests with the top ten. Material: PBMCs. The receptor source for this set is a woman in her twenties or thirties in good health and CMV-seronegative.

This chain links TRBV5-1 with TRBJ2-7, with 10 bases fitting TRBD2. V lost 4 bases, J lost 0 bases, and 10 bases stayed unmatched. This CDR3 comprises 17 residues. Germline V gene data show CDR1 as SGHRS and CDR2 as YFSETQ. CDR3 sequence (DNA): TGCGCCAGCAGCGCCGGGACTAGCGTTAGAAGCTCCTACGAGCAGTACTTC. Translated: CASSAGTSVRSSYEQYF.

The CDR3 reads CASSKNPWTEQNEQFF. CDR3 nucleotide sequence: TGTGCCAGCAGCAAGAACCCTTGGACTGAACAAAATGAGCAGTTCTTC. The rearrangement joins TRBV7-9 to TRBJ2-1; a weak D match, TRBD2 (5 bases). The CDR3 is 16 amino acids. Trimming took 5 bases from V and 7 from J, leaving 21 bases between them. Germline CDR1 is SEHNR and CDR2 is FQNEAQ (reference sequence).